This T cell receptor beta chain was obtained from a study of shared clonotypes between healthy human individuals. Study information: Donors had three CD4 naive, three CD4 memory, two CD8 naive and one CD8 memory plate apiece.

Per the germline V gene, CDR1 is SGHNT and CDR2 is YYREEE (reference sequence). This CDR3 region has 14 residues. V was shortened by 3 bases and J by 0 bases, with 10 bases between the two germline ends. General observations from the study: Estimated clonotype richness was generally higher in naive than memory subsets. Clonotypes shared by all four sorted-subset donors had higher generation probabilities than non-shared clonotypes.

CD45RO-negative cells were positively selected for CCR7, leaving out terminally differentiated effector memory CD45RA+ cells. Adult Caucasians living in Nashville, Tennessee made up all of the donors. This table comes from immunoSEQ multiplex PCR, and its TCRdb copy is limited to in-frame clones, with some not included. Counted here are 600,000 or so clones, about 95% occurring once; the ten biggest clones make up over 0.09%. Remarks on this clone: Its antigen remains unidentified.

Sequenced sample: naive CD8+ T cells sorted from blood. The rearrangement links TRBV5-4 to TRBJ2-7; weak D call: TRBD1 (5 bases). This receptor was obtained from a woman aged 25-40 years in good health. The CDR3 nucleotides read TGTGCCAGCAGCTCCCTCGACAGCTCCTACGAGCAGTACTTC. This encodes CASSSLDSSYEQYF.